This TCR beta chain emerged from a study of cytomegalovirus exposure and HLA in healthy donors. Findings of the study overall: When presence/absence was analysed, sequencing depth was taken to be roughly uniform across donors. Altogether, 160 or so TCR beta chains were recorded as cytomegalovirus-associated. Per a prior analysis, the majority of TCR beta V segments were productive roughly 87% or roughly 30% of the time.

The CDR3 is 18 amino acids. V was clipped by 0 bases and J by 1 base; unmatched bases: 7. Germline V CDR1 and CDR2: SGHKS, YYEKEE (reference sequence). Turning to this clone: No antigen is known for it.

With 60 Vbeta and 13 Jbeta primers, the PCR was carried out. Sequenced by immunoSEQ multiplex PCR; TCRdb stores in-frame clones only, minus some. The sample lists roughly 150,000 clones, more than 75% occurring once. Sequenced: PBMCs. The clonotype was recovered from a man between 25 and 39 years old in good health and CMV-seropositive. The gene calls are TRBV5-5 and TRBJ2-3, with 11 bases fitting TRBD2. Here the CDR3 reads CASSLGLAGRQGTDTQYF. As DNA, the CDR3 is TGTGCCAGCAGCTTGGGACTAGCGGGAAGGCAGGGCACAGATACGCAGTATTTT.